One T cell receptor beta chain is described in this entry. Researchers took RNA transcripts and amplified the TCR beta CDR3 regions from them. Initially, a first-round RT-PCR of the TCR CDR3 employed the HTBI primer set. Using its own MiXCR run on the multiplex PCR reads, TCRdb lists one record per CDR3 protein. Here the sample spans 490,000 or so distinct CDR3 sequences, 20% to 25% being singletons. CDR1 is ENHRY, CDR2 SYGVKD, per germline. CDR3 length: 14 residues. Trimming took 10 bases from V and 4 from J; bases not matched to a gene: 12. This sample was taken from a study of T cells in Graves' hyperthyroidism and ophthalmopathy.

Sequenced material: blood. The V gene is TRBV10-3, the J gene TRBJ1-2; TRBD1 matches 7 bases. This TCR came from a woman aged 70-85 years with Graves' ophthalmopathy. The DNA for the CDR3 is TGTGCCACCACCTCCCGGGACAGAGGCTATGGCTACACCTTC. Translation gives CATTSRDRGYGYTF.